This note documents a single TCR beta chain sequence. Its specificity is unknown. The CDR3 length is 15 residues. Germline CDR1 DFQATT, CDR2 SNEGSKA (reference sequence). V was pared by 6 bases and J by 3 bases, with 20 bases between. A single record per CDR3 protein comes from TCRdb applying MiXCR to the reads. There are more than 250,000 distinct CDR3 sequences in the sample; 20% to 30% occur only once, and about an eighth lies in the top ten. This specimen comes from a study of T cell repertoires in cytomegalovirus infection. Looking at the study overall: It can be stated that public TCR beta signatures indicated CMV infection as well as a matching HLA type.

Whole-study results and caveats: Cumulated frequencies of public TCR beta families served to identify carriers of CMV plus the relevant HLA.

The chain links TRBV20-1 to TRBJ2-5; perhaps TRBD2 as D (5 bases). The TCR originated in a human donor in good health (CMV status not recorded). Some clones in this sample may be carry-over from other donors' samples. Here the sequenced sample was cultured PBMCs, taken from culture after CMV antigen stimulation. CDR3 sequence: CSARPRLAAKETQYF. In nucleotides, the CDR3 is TGCAGTGCCCGACCGCGGCTAGCAGCTAAAGAGACCCAGTACTTC.